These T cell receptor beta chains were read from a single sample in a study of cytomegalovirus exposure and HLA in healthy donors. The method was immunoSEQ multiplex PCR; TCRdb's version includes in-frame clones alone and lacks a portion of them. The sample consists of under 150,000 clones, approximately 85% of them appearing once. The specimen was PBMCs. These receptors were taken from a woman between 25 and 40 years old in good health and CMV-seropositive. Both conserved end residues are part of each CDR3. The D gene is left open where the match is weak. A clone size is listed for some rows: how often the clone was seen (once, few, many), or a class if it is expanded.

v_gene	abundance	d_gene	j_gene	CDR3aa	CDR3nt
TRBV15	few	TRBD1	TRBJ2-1	CATSREDRGHNEQFF	TGTGCCACCAGCAGAGAGGACAGGGGGCACAATGAGCAGTTCTTC
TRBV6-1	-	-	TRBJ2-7	CASSVDGWREQYF	TGTGCCAGCAGTGTGGACGGTTGGAGGGAGCAGTACTTC
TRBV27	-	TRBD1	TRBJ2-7	CASSLPDRIAYEQYF	TGTGCCAGCAGTCTACCGGACAGGATCGCCTACGAGCAGTACTTC
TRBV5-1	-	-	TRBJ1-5	CASSFNSGANQPQHF	TGCGCCAGCAGCTTCAACAGCGGGGCGAATCAGCCCCAGCATTTT
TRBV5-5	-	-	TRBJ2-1	CASRPGDYNEQFF	TGTGCCAGCAGACCGGGGGACTACAATGAGCAGTTCTTC
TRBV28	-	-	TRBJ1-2	CASSLTAAKFQSNYGYTF	TGTGCCAGCAGTTTAACAGCGGCGAAGTTCCAGAGTAACTATGGCTACACCTTC
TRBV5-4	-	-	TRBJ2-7	CASSLSGTSSYEQYF	TGTGCCAGCAGCTTATCCGGGACATCCTCCTACGAGCAGTACTTC
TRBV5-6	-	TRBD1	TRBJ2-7	CASSLGVWKGQVPYEQYF	TGTGCCAGCAGCTTGGGGGTCTGGAAAGGACAGGTGCCCTACGAGCAGTACTTC
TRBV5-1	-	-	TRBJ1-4	CASSPEAGEKLFF	TGCGCCAGCAGCCCCGAGGCTGGTGAAAAACTGTTTTTT
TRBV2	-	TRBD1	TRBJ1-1	CASSGDRGRFAFF	TGTGCCAGCAGTGGGGACAGGGGGCGGTTCGCTTTCTTT
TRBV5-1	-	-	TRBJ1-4	CASSLDPTATNEKLFF	TGCGCCAGCAGCTTGGACCCGACAGCAACTAATGAAAAACTGTTTTTT
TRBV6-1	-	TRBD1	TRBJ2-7	CASSPRGQLTYEQYF	TGTGCCAGCAGTCCCAGGGGGCAATTGACCTACGAGCAGTACTTC
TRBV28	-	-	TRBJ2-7	CASSWGDTYEQYF	TGTGCCAGCAGTTGGGGCGACACCTACGAGCAGTACTTC
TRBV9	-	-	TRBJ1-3	CASSPSGSLSGNTIYF	TGTGCCAGCAGTCCTTCCGGTTCGCTCTCTGGAAACACCATATATTTT
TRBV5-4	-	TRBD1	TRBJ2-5	CASSPGQGAAQYQETQYF	TGTGCCAGCAGCCCGGGACAGGGGGCAGCCCAGTACCAAGAGACCCAGTACTTC
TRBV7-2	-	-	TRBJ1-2	CASSSTRYGYTF	TGTGCCAGCAGCTCCACGCGCTATGGCTACACCTTC
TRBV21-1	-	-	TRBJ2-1	CASSKELAGCGRNEQFF	TGTGCCAGCAGCAAGGAGCTAGCGGGCTGTGGGAGGAATGAGCAGTTCTTC
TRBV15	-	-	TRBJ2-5	CATSTLGAETQYF	TGTGCCACCAGCACCTTGGGGGCGGAGACCCAGTACTTC
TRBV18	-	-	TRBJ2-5	CASSPRASEETQYF	TGTGCCAGCTCACCCCGGGCTAGCGAAGAGACCCAGTACTTC
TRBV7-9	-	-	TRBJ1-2	CSCGARGGYTF	TGTTCCTGCGGGGCCCGCGGTGGCTACACCTTC
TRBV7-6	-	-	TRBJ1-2	CASSLGGSNYGYTF	TGTGCCAGCAGCTTAGGAGGGTCTAACTATGGCTACACCTTC
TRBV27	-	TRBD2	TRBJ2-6	CASSSREVGANVLTF	TGTGCCAGCAGTTCGCGGGAGGTTGGGGCCAACGTCCTGACTTTC
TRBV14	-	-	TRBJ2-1	CASSQGGGYSYNEQFF	TGTGCCAGCAGCCAAGGAGGCGGTTACTCCTACAATGAGCAGTTCTTC
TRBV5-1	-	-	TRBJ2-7	CASSLDPAASEQYF	TGCGCCAGCAGCTTGGATCCGGCGGCGAGCGAGCAGTACTTC
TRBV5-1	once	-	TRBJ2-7	CASSLALSAYVPRYEQYF	TGCGCCAGCAGCTTGGCCCTGAGCGCTTATGTTCCCCGTTACGAGCAGTACTTC
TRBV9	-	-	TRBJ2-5	CASSAGDLMTQYF	TGTGCCAGCAGCGCAGGGGACCTTATGACCCAGTACTTC
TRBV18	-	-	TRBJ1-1	CASSGLLNTEAFF	TGTGCCAGCTCAGGACTGCTGAACACTGAAGCTTTCTTT
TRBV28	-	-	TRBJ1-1	CASSPWTDRFEAFF	TGTGCCAGCAGTCCCTGGACGGACAGATTTGAAGCTTTCTTT
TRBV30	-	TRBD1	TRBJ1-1	CAWSGQGPAEAFF	TGTGCCTGGAGTGGACAGGGGCCCGCTGAAGCTTTCTTT
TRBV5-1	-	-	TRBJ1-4	CASSLVTGTGEKLFF	TGCGCCAGCAGCTTGGTGACAGGTACGGGCGAAAAACTGTTTTTT
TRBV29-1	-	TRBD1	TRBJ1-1	CSVHRGMNTEAFF	TGCAGCGTTCACAGGGGCATGAACACTGAAGCTTTCTTT
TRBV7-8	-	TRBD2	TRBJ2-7	CASSLGGDSGGRYEQYF	TGTGCCAGCAGCTTAGGGGGGGATAGCGGGGGACGATACGAGCAGTACTTC
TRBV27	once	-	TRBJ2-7	CASTPGAYEQYF	TGTGCCAGCACTCCAGGGGCCTACGAGCAGTACTTC
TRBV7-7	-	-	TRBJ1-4	CANFLGANNEKLFF	TGTGCTAACTTTTTAGGGGCCAATAATGAAAAACTGTTTTTT
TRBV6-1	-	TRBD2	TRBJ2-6	CASSVGLAGSSGANVLTF	TGTGCCAGCAGTGTGGGACTAGCGGGGTCCTCTGGGGCCAACGTCCTGACTTTC
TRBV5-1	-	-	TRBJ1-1	CASSPGQSDTEAFF	TGCGCCAGCAGCCCCGGACAGTCGGACACTGAAGCTTTCTTT
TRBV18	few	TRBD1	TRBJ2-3	CASSPDRLYTQYF	TGTGCCAGCTCGCCGGACAGGCTATATACGCAGTATTTT
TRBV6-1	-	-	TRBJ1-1	CASRSILLLNTEAFF	TGTGCCAGCAGATCCATACTACTGTTGAACACTGAAGCTTTCTTT
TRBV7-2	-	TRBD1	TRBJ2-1	CASSLGDSFRGFF	TGTGCCAGCAGCTTAGGGGACAGCTTTAGGGGGTTCTTC
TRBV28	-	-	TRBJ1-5	CASSQLGGEAGEPQHF	TGTGCCAGCAGCCAATTAGGGGGGGAGGCCGGAGAGCCCCAGCATTTT
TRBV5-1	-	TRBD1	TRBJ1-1	CASSQRQGNTEAFF	TGCGCCAGCAGCCAACGACAGGGGAACACTGAAGCTTTCTTT
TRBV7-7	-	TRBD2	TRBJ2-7	CASSNGLAGDYEQYF	TGTGCTAGCAGCAACGGACTAGCGGGAGACTACGAGCAGTACTTC
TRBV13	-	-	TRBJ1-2	CASSGRSYGYTF	TGTGCCAGCAGCGGCCGATCTTATGGCTACACCTTC
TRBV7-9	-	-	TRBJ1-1	CSSSFGQLEAFF	TGTTCCAGCAGCTTCGGACAGCTTGAAGCTTTCTTT
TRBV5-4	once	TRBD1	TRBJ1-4	CASSLGQGAGGEKLFF	TGTGCCAGCAGCTTGGGACAGGGGGCAGGAGGTGAAAAACTGTTTTTT
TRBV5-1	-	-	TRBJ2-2	CASSAQGNTGELFF	TGCGCCAGCAGCGCGCAGGGCAACACCGGGGAGCTGTTTTTT
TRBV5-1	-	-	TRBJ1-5	CASSLTGEGQPQHF	TGCGCCAGCAGCTTGACGGGGGAAGGTCAGCCCCAGCATTTT
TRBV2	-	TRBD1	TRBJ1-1	CARQGGWTEAFF	TGTGCCAGACAGGGGGGATGGACTGAAGCTTTCTTT
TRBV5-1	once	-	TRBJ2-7	CASSLVQGAYEQYF	TGCGCCAGCAGCTTGGTACAGGGTGCCTACGAGCAGTACTTC
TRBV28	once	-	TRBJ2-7	CASSPDFSYEQYF	TGTGCCAGCAGTCCAGATTTTTCCTACGAGCAGTACTTC
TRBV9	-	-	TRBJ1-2	CASSSQTDGYTF	TGTGCCAGCAGCAGCCAGACAGATGGCTACACCTTC